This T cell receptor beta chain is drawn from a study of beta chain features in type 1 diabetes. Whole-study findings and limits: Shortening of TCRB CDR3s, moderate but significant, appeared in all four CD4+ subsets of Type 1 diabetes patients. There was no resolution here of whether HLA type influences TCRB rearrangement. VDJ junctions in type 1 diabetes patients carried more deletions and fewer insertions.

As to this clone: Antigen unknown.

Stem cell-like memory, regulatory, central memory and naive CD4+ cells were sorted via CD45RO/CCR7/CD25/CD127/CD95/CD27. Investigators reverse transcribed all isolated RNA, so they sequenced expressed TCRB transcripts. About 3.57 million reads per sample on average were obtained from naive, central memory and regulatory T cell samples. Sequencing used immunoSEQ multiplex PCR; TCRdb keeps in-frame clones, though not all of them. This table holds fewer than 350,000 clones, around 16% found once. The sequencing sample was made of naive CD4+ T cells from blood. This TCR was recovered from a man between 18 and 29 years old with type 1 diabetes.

The CDR3 nucleotides read TGCGCCAGCAGCTTGGGCACGACAGGACAGGAGTACTTC. Translating gives CASSLGTTGQEYF. The rearrangement links TRBV5-1 to TRBJ2-7, with 7 positions matching TRBD1. The CDR3 contains 13 residues. In germline, CDR1 is SGHRS, CDR2 YFSETQ. Trimming at V came to 0 bases and at J to 11 bases, leaving 8 bases not matched to a gene.